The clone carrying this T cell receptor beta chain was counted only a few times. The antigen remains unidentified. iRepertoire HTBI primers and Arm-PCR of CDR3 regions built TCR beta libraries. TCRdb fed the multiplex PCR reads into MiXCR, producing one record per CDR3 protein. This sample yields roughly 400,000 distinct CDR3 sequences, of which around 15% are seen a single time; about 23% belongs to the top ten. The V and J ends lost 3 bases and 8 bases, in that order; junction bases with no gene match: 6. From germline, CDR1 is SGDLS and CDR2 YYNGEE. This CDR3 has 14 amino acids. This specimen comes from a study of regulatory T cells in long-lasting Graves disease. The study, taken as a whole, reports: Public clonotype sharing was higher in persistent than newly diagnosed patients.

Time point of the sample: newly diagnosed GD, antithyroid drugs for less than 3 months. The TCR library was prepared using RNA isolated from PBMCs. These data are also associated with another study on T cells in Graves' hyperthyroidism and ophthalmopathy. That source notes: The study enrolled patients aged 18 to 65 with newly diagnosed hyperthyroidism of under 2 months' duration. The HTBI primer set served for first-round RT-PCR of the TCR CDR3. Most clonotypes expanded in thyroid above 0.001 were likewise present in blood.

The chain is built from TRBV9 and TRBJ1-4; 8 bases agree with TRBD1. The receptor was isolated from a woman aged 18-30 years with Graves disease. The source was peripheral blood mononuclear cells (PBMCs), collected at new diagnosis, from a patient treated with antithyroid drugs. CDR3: CASSAGGVGEKLFF. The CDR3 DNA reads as TGTGCCAGCAGCGCAGGGGGCGTGGGAGAAAAACTGTTTTTT.